This T cell receptor beta chain was retrieved from a study of human T cells and chemical hapten exposure. Study context: All patients underwent weekly scalp dosing with diphenylcyclopropenone for the full approximately 25-week study. Study-level results: Those TCRs sitting above 1 in 1000 frequency stayed the same with DPC sensitization.

TCRdb redid the calling of the RACE reads with MiXCR, one entry per CDR3 protein. Here the sample spans about 84,000 distinct CDR3 sequences, 9.5% to 14% being singletons. The CDR3 totals 13 residues. Germline V gene sequence: CDR1 MNHEY, CDR2 SVGAGI. Noted time point: patch test 3, about 24 weeks after DPC sensitization. Described treatment: therapeutic diphenylcyclopropenone sensitization with weekly scalp DPC. This clonotype has a count of ten or more. Its antigen is still unknown. One end of the junction does not line up with germline, which may come from a read error. This sequence originates from a woman aged 50 to 60 with alopecia areata. Some clones in this sample may be carry-over from other donors' samples. The sequences come from whole blood, collected in connection with sensitization to the hapten diphenylcyclopropenone (DPC). The J gene is TRBJ1-1, the V gene TRBV6-5; possibly TRBD1 for D (5 bases). The CDR3 loop reads CASRPRRGTEVFF. The CDR3 DNA is TGTGCCAGCAGACCACGAAGGGGCACTGAAGTTTTCTTT.